This T cell receptor (beta chain) was captured by sequencing in a study of T cells in narcolepsy. The CDR3 has 16 residues. The germline V gene encodes CDR1 SGHDN and CDR2 FVKESK. Trimming at V came to 4 bases and at J to 4 bases, leaving 12 bases not matched to a gene. Clones were sequenced by immunoSEQ multiplex PCR, and TCRdb holds only the in-frame ones, with some missing. The sample yields 37,000 or so clones, approximately 85% seen once. The sample comprised CD45RA- memory CD4+ T cells from PBMCs. This sequence originates from a human donor with narcolepsy. The chain is built from TRBV14 and TRBJ1-2; the match to TRBD1 covers 7 bases. This chain's CDR3 is CASSPGQVVKAYGYTF. CDR3 nucleotides: TGTGCCAGCAGCCCTGGACAGGTTGTGAAAGCCTATGGCTACACCTTC.